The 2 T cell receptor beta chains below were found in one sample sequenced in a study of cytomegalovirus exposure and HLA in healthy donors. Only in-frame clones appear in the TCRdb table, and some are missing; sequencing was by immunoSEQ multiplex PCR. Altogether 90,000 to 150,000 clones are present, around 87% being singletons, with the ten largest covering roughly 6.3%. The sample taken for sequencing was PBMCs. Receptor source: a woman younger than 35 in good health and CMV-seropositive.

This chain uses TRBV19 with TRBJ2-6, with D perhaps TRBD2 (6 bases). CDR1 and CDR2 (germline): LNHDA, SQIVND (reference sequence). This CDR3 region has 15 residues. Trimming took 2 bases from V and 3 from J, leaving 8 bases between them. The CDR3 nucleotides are TGTGCCAGTAGTATACGGGGGTTTGGGGCCAACGTCCTGACTTTC. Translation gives CASSIRGFGANVLTF.

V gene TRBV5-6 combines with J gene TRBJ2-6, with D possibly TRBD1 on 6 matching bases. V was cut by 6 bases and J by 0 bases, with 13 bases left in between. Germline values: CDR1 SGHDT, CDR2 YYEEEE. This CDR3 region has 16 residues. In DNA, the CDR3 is TGTGCCAGCATCCTATTGACAGGCTCTGGGGCCAACGTCCTGACTTTC. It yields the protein CASILLTGSGANVLTF.